The present T cell receptor beta chain was sequenced within a study of blood T cell repertoires in COVID-19. Background on the study: Specimens from acute and convalescent COVID-19 originated in the United States, Italy and Spain.

Comment on this clone: Other DNA sequences in the same sample also yield this CDR3.

The V end was cut by 0 bases, the J end by 9 bases, with 10 bases between. The V gene's germline CDR1 is SGHRS and CDR2 YFSETQ. This CDR3 has 13 amino acids. In the study's own analysis: Nucleated cell counts were estimated from reference gene primer amplification. The protocol was immunoSEQ multiplex PCR, while the TCRdb copy is restricted to in-frame clones and leaves out a portion. The D gene and trimming were derived from the DNA, and the V and J assignments and clone size from that table. The table lists under 45,000 clones, roughly 73% of them singletons. Material for sequencing was peripheral blood. The clonotype comes from a woman in her 70s with acute or convalescent COVID-19. The chain joins TRBV5-1 to TRBJ2-1; TRBD1 might be the D (5 bases). The CDR3 DNA reads TGCGCCAGCAGCTTGGGGCAGGGCGGTGAGCAGTTCTTC. Residues: CASSLGQGGEQFF.